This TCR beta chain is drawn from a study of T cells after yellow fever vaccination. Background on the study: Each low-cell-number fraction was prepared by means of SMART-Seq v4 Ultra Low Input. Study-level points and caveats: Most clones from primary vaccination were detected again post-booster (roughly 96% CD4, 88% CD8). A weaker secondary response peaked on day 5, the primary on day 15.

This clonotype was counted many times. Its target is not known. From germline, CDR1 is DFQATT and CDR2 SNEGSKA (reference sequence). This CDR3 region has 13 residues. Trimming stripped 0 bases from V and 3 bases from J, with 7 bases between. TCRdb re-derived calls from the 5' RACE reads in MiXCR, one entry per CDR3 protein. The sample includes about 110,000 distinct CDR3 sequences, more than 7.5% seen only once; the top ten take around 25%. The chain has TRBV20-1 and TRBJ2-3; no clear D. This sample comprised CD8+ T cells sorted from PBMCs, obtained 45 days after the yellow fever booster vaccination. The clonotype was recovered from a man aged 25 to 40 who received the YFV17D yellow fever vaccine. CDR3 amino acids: CSARDQATDTQYF. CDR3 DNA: TGCAGTGCTAGAGATCAGGCGACAGATACGCAGTATTTT.